This TCR beta chain was sequenced during a study of T cell responses to AZD1222 COVID-19 vaccine. Germline CDR1 reads KGHSH; CDR2 reads LQKENI. Trimming took off 3 bases at V and 2 bases at J, with 7 bases between the two ends. The length of the CDR3 is 13 residues. Sequenced by immunoSEQ multiplex PCR; TCRdb stores in-frame clones only, minus some. Altogether about 160,000 clones are present, over 80% being singletons, with the ten largest covering around 2%. Findings of the study overall: Nearly half of unique spike-specific TCRs reportedly avoided B.1.351 and B.1.1.7 mutated regions.

Comments on this clone: The antigen is undetermined.

The sample here was peripheral blood, taken on day 0 of AZD1222 vaccination. The V call is TRBV18, the J call TRBJ1-1; the D is unclear. The receptor comes from an adult in good health. Here the CDR3 reads CASSPSKNTEAFF. The DNA for the CDR3 is TGTGCCAGCTCACCCTCTAAAAACACTGAAGCTTTCTTT.